One TCR beta chain is described in this entry. Its antigen is unknown. The data originate from a study of T cell responses to AZD1222 COVID-19 vaccine. Findings of the study overall: All repertoire sampling was performed exclusively after the peak T cell response. CD4 TCRs covered the whole spike, strongest at regions 160-218 and 743-854. Spike-specific TCR repertoires showed rising breadth and depth after two AZD1222 doses.

CDR1 is SEHNR and CDR2 is FQNEAQ in the germline V gene (reference sequence). The CDR3 consists of 15 residues. V dropped 4 bases and J dropped 2 bases, with 13 bases sitting between them. Profiling relied on immunoSEQ multiplex PCR, and the TCRdb table lists in-frame clones only, not all of them. The table shows approximately 120,000 clones, with roughly nine tenths occurring only once. The clonotype was recovered from an adult who received the AZD1222 COVID-19 vaccine. The chain is built from TRBV7-9 and TRBJ2-3; D remains ambiguous. The sequences come from peripheral blood, collected 28 days after the second AZD1222 dose. CDR3 in DNA: TGTGCCAGCAGCTCAAGGGTATCCGTCACAGATACGCAGTATTTT. Its translation: CASSSRVSVTDTQYF.